This TCR beta chain was sequenced during a study of blood T cell repertoires in COVID-19. This clone has only one observation. Seattle patient enrollment occurred during active infection, with longitudinal follow-up thereafter. This table comes from immunoSEQ multiplex PCR, and its TCRdb copy is limited to in-frame clones, with some not included. The sample carries around 130,000 clones, around 83% recorded once. The receptor was isolated from a man between 25 and 39 years old with COVID-19, enrolled during active disease. Sequenced: peripheral blood.

Here the CDR3 reads CASSPWTGDEAFF. In DNA form, the CDR3 reads TGTGCCAGCAGTCCCTGGACAGGGGATGAAGCTTTCTTT. The rearrangement joins TRBV6-2 or TRBV6-3 to TRBJ1-1; TRBD1 matches at 9 bases. Germline V gene lookup returns CDR1 MNHEY and CDR2 SVGEGT. Trimming cost V 5 bases and J 7 bases; bases outside gene matches: 5. CDR3 size: 13 residues.